This T cell receptor beta chain appears in the sequencing data of a study of read filtering for tumor transcriptome and immune sequencing. This library used approximately 0.4 ug RNA and molecular barcoded adaptors spanning alpha/delta and beta/gamma chains. Via MiXCR, TCRdb re-called the reads, giving one row per CDR3 protein. The sample consists of fewer than 100,000 distinct CDR3 sequences, approximately 13% of them appearing once. In its sample, this clonotype was seen a few times. The germline V gene encodes CDR1 SEHNR and CDR2 FQNEAQ (reference sequence). V was pared by 5 bases and J by 2 bases, with 4 bases of the junction left unmatched. The CDR3 contains 16 residues.

The V call is TRBV7-9, the J call TRBJ2-1; TRBD2 agrees at 12 bases. The sample comprised a population of CD138-negative cells sorted from bone marrow. This receptor was obtained from a donor at least 40 years old with multiple myeloma. The CDR3 protein is CASSPRLAGAYNEQFF. As DNA, the CDR3 is TGTGCCAGCAGCCCGCGACTAGCGGGAGCCTACAATGAGCAGTTCTTC.